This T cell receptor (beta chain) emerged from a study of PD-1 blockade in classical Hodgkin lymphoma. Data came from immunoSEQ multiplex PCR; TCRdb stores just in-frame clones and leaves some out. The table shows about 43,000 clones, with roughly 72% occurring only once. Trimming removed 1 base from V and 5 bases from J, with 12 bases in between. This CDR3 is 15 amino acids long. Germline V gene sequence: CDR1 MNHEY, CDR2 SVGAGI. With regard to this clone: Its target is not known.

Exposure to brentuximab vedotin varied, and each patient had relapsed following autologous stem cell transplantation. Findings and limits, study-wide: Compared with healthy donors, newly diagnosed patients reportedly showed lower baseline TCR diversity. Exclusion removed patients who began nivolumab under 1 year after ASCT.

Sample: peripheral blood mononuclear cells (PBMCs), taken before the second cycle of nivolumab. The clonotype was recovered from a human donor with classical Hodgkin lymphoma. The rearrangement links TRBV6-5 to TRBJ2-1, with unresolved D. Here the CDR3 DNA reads TGTGCCAGCAGTTACTTGGCGACGGCTCACAATGAGCAGTTCTTC. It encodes CASSYLATAHNEQFF.